One and the same sample provided the 17 T cell receptor beta chains below, sequenced in a study of persistence of HIV-infected CD4 T cells. These receptors' antigens are unknown. The libraries were made with immunoSEQ version 4 in survey mode. Only in-frame clones appear in the TCRdb table, and some are missing; sequencing was by immunoSEQ multiplex PCR. The sample yields 45,000 to 55,000 clones, around 72% seen once. Lysates of CMV-infected fibroblasts at 10 ug/mL stimulated these cells. CD40L-negative CD69-negative CD45RO-high memory CD4+ T cells were sorted as populations depleted of antigen-responding cells. Sequencing was performed on CD4+ T cells sorted from PBMCs after 18-hour stimulation, taken from a patient who received antiretroviral therapy. The receptor source for this set is an adult man with HIV who was CMV-seropositive.

The V call is TRBV6-5, the J call TRBJ1-5; 8 bases match TRBD1. The length of the CDR3 is 15 residues. V shed 0 bases, J shed 5 bases, and the junction held 3 bases outside the gene matches. Germline values: CDR1 MNHEY, CDR2 SVGAGI. CDR3 in amino acids: CASSYSRQGHQPQHF. CDR3 DNA: TGTGCCAGCAGTTACTCGCGACAGGGGCATCAGCCCCAGCATTTT.

This clone has more than one count but fewer than ten. The chain combines TRBV12-3 or TRBV12-4 with TRBJ1-2; 7 bases line up with TRBD1. Trimming at V came to 6 bases and at J to 7 bases, leaving 5 bases not matched to a gene. This CDR3 region has 12 residues. The CDR3 spells CASSTGDSGYTF. The CDR3 coding sequence is TGTGCCAGCAGCACAGGGGATTCTGGCTACACCTTC.

The J gene is TRBJ2-3, the V gene TRBV2; D unclear. The CDR3 totals 14 residues. V was pared by 9 bases and J by 0 bases, with 13 bases between. Germline V gives CDR1 SNHLY, CDR2 FYNNEI. For the CDR3, the DNA is TGTGCCAGGAGGCACTACTTCAGCACAGATACGCAGTATTTT. Its translation is CARRHYFSTDTQYF.

The genes are TRBV7-9 and TRBJ2-7; the D is unclear. CDR3 length equals 14 residues. Trimming cost V 4 bases and J 6 bases, with 16 bases left between them. CDR1 is SEHNR and CDR2 is FQNEAQ in the germline V gene (reference sequence). Here the CDR3 DNA reads TGTGCCAGCAGCTCAACAAGGGTCGGTGCCGAGCAGTACTTC. The encoded protein is CASSSTRVGAEQYF.

The CDR3 protein is CASSLGGGNNEQFF. The CDR3, as DNA: TGTGCCAGCAGTTTAGGAGGGGGCAACAATGAGCAGTTCTTC. The V and J genes are TRBV28 and TRBJ2-1; possibly TRBD1 for D (7 bases). This CDR3 has 14 residues. Germline CDR1 is MDHEN and CDR2 is SYDVKM. Trimming removed 2 bases from V and 5 bases from J, with 10 bases in between. Full variable domain (missing parts from reference TRBV28 and TRBJ2-1): DVKVTQSSRYLVKRTGEKVFLECVQDMDHENMFWYRQDPGLGLRLIYFSYDVKMKEKGDIPEGYSVSREKKERFSLILESASTNQTSMYLCASSLGGGNNEQFFGPGTRLTVL.

This clone occurred a few times. This chain connects TRBV6-2 or TRBV6-3 to TRBJ1-2; D is undetermined. V lost 5 bases to trimming and J lost 1 base, with 5 bases between them. Germline CDR1 and CDR2: MNHEY and SVGEGT. CDR3 length: 12 amino acids. CDR3 DNA sequence: TGTGCCAGCAGTCCCGTTAACTATGGCTACACCTTC. This gives the protein CASSPVNYGYTF.

This clone appeared once. This rearrangement joins TRBV6-5 to TRBJ1-4, with D possibly matching TRBD1 (6 bases). Trimming left V 6 bases short and J 4 bases short, with 15 bases between. CDR3 size: 15 residues. CDR1 and CDR2 (germline): MNHEY, SVGAGI. CDR3 residues: CASRDTRGNNEKLFF. In DNA, the CDR3 is TGTGCCAGCAGGGACACCAGGGGCAATAATGAAAAACTGTTTTTT.

V gene TRBV5-1 combines with J gene TRBJ1-3; the D is unclear. From germline, CDR1 is SGHRS and CDR2 YFSETQ. V was cut by 0 bases and J by 0 bases, with 13 bases left in between. This CDR3 is 17 amino acids long. CDR3 nucleotide sequence: TGCGCCAGCAGCTTGGGAGCGGGAGCGGGCTCTGGAAACACCATATATTTT. Protein product: CASSLGAGAGSGNTIYF.

The count of this clone is one. CDR3 nucleotide sequence: TGTGCCAGCAGCCGGGGAGGCTCGGAGACCCAGTACTTC. It is translated as CASSRGGSETQYF. This rearrangement joins TRBV27 to TRBJ2-5; tentative D call: TRBD2 (6 bases). This CDR3 is built from 13 residues. Germline V gene data show CDR1 as MNHEY and CDR2 as SMNVEV (reference sequence). Trimming stripped 6 bases from V and 5 bases from J, with 13 bases between.

The rearrangement links TRBV4-3 to TRBJ2-5; 7 nucleotides line up with TRBD2. V lost 1 base, J lost 5 bases, and 4 bases stayed unmatched. The CDR3 loop spans 14 amino acids. Germline CDR1 and CDR2: LGHNA and YSLEER. DNA of the CDR3: TGCGCCAGCAGCCAAGGGGGTAGCGGGGAGACCCAGTACTTC. It translates to CASSQGGSGETQYF.

This clone is a singleton in its sample. The chain couples TRBV7-3 to TRBJ2-7; 15 bases line up with TRBD2. Germline loops: CDR1 SGHTA, CDR2 FQGTGA. With V trimmed by 11 bases and J by 2 bases, 10 bases remained unmatched. There are 16 residues in the CDR3. CDR3 residues: CALGLAGGLFTYEQYF. The CDR3 region has the DNA TGTGCCTTGGGACTAGCGGGAGGCCTCTTTACCTACGAGCAGTACTTC. Full variable domain (rest looked up from reference TRBV7-3 and TRBJ2-7): GAGVSQTPSNKVTEKGKYVELRCDPISGHTALYWYRQSLGQGPEFLIYFQGTGAADDSGLPNDRFFAVRPEGSVSTLKIQRTERGDSAVYLCALGLAGGLFTYEQYFGPGTRLTVT.

V gene TRBV18 combines with J gene TRBJ1-1; the D gene is possibly TRBD1 (5 bases). This CDR3 is built from 14 residues. Looked up from germline, CDR1 is KGHSH and CDR2 is LQKENI. The V end was cut by 3 bases, the J end by 1 base, with 9 bases between. For the CDR3, the DNA is TGTGCCAGCTCACCCGACAGACAGAACACTGAAGCTTTCTTT. Translation: CASSPDRQNTEAFF.

This clone was seen only a few times. This rearrangement joins TRBV27 to TRBJ2-7; D is unresolved. Germline V CDR1 and CDR2: MNHEY, SMNVEV (reference sequence). V gave up 5 bases and J gave up 2 bases, with 13 bases separating them. The CDR3 totals 14 residues. This CDR3 reads CASSEGEKAYEQYF. The CDR3, as DNA: TGTGCCAGCAGTGAAGGAGAGAAAGCCTACGAGCAGTACTTC.

This clone is termed medium-sized. The gene calls are TRBV10-1 and TRBJ2-1; D uncertain. Germline CDR1 is WNHNN and CDR2 is SYGVQD (reference sequence). The CDR3 totals 19 residues. Trimming left V 6 bases short and J 2 bases short, with 26 bases between. The CDR3 DNA is TGCGCCAGCAGGCGAGGCCCCAACCCCCCCAATGGCACCTACAATGAGCAGTTCTTC. Protein product: CASRRGPNPPNGTYNEQFF.

This clone was seen only a few times. This chain connects TRBV7-9 to TRBJ2-2; 10 nucleotides match TRBD2. The CDR3 totals 17 residues. CDR1 and CDR2 from the germline V gene are SEHNR and FQNEAQ (reference sequence). V gave up 4 bases and J gave up 2 bases; unmatched junction bases: 7. CDR3 in amino acids: CASSSRLAGANTGELFF. The CDR3 coding sequence is TGTGCCAGCAGCTCCCGGCTAGCGGGAGCAAACACCGGGGAGCTGTTTTTT.

This sequence joins TRBV6-6 and TRBJ2-7; 9 bases line up with TRBD1. Unmatched junction bases numbered 4, after V lost 4 bases and J lost 6 bases. Germline V gene data show CDR1 as MNHNY and CDR2 as SVGAGI (reference sequence). The CDR3 covers 13 residues. The CDR3 protein is CASSLGTGSEQYF. As DNA, the CDR3 is TGTGCCAGCAGTTTGGGGACAGGGTCCGAGCAGTACTTC.

This clone was seen a single time. This sequence joins TRBV6-5 and TRBJ1-1, with D possibly matching TRBD1 (6 bases). Germline CDR1 MNHEY, CDR2 SVGAGI. The CDR3 length is 14 residues. Trimming removed 7 bases from V and 5 bases from J, with 17 bases in between. The CDR3 spells CASTPGASRTEAFF. As DNA, the CDR3 is TGTGCCAGCACTCCGGGGGCTAGTCGAACTGAAGCTTTCTTT.